Listed below are T cell receptor beta chains from one sample, sequenced in a study of T cell changes during pregnancy in multiple sclerosis. This table comes from immunoSEQ multiplex PCR, and its TCRdb copy is limited to in-frame clones, with some not included. The sample has more than 55,000 clones; 70% to 90% are singletons. Here the sequenced sample was peripheral blood, taken after pregnancy. The receptors stem from a female donor with multiple sclerosis, enrolled in a pregnancy study. Each CDR3 is given with its conserved first and last residue. Each record gives: J gene, V gene, clone size, D gene, CDR3 DNA, CDR3 protein. D genes are given only for firm matches. Not all rows give a size; the values are once, few, many and, for expanded clones, a class.

J: TRBJ2-3
V: TRBV5-4
size: .
D: .
DNA: TGTGCCAGCAGCCCCGGGGGTCCAGATACGCAGTATTTT
CDR3: CASSPGGPDTQYF

J: TRBJ1-2
V: TRBV9
size: .
D: TRBD1
DNA: TGTGCCAGCAGCGTAGGACAGGGGGTGGGGGGCTACACCTTC
CDR3: CASSVGQGVGGYTF

J: TRBJ2-3
V: TRBV9
size: once
D: TRBD2
DNA: TGTGCCAGCAGCAATACTCCAGCGGGGGGCACAGATACGCAGTATTTT
CDR3: CASSNTPAGGTDTQYF

J: TRBJ2-2
V: TRBV5-1
size: .
D: .
DNA: TGCGCCAGCAGCCAAGAAACAGGGTACACCGGGGAGCTGTTTTTT
CDR3: CASSQETGYTGELFF

J: TRBJ2-7
V: TRBV7-2
size: .
D: .
DNA: TGTGCCAGCAGCTTCCTTCCAGGGATGGATGAGCAGTACTTC
CDR3: CASSFLPGMDEQYF

J: TRBJ2-1
V: TRBV7-9
size: .
D: TRBD2
DNA: TGTGCCAGCACCCTCGGGACTAGCCGGGACAATGAGCAGTTCTTC
CDR3: CASTLGTSRDNEQFF

J: TRBJ1-2
V: TRBV5-6
size: .
D: .
DNA: .
CDR3: CASSFVGAGTF

J: TRBJ2-1
V: TRBV5-5
size: .
D: .
DNA: TGTGCCAGCAGCTTGTTCGACAGGCGGAATGAGCAGTTCTTC
CDR3: CASSLFDRRNEQFF

J: TRBJ1-4
V: TRBV7-9
size: .
D: .
DNA: TGTGCCAGCAGCTCAGGGTACGGAAAACTGTTTTTT
CDR3: CASSSGYGKLFF

J: TRBJ1-5
V: TRBV6-1
size: .
D: .
DNA: TGTGCCAGCAGTGGTCCACAGGGCATAAACCTTCAGCCCCAGCATTTT
CDR3: CASSGPQGINLQPQHF

J: TRBJ2-3
V: TRBV7-2
size: .
D: TRBD2
DNA: TGTGCCAGCAGCTTACAAGCGGGGGGTCACACAGATACGCAGTATTTT
CDR3: CASSLQAGGHTDTQYF

J: TRBJ2-3
V: TRBV5-1
size: .
D: .
DNA: TGCGCCAGCAGCCCGGAGGGGAGCACAGATACGCAGTATTTT
CDR3: CASSPEGSTDTQYF

J: TRBJ1-1
V: TRBV6-5
size: once
D: .
DNA: TGTGCCAGCAGTTACTTGGGAGTCACTGAAGCTTTCTTT
CDR3: CASSYLGVTEAFF

J: TRBJ1-2
V: TRBV7-2
size: once
D: .
DNA: TGTGCCAGCAGCCCCTCCAAAGGGACACTAACTGGCTACACCTTC
CDR3: CASSPSKGTLTGYTF

J: TRBJ1-2
V: TRBV10-3
size: few
D: TRBD1
DNA: TGTGCCATCAGTGATGACAGGGTTCGTGTAGGCTACACCTTC
CDR3: CAISDDRVRVGYTF

J: TRBJ2-1
V: TRBV5-1
size: .
D: TRBD1
DNA: TGCGCCAGCTCGAGAACGACAGGGGTAAAGTACAATGAGCAGTTCTTC
CDR3: CASSRTTGVKYNEQFF

J: TRBJ2-1
V: TRBV9
size: .
D: .
DNA: TGTGCCAGCAGCGTCGGGGGAGCTAATGAGCAGTTCTTC
CDR3: CASSVGGANEQFF

J: TRBJ1-2
V: TRBV6-1
size: .
D: TRBD1
DNA: TGTGCCAGCAGTGTACAGGGGCCCCCCAATGGCTACACCTTC
CDR3: CASSVQGPPNGYTF

J: TRBJ1-6
V: TRBV27
size: .
D: TRBD1
DNA: TGTGCCAGCAGAACGGGACAGGGAAATTCACCCCTCCACTTT
CDR3: CASRTGQGNSPLHF

J: TRBJ1-4
V: TRBV12-5
size: once
D: .
DNA: TGTGCTAGTGCCAACAGACCGGCCCAAAAACTGTTTTTT
CDR3: CASANRPAQKLFF

J: TRBJ2-4
V: TRBV11-3
size: .
D: TRBD1
DNA: TGTGCCAGCAGCTTAAACAGGGGTGACATTCAGTACTTC
CDR3: CASSLNRGDIQYF

J: TRBJ2-5
V: TRBV9
size: once
D: TRBD1
DNA: TGTGCCAGCAGCGTGGACAGGGGCGGGGAGACCCAGTACTTC
CDR3: CASSVDRGGETQYF

J: TRBJ1-2
V: TRBV6-5
size: few
D: TRBD1
DNA: TGTGCCAGCAGTTACTCCGGGACAGGGGGCTACACCTTC
CDR3: CASSYSGTGGYTF

J: TRBJ1-1
V: TRBV5-1
size: .
D: TRBD1
DNA: TGCGCCAGCAGCTGGGGGACAGGATTGAACACTGAAGCTTTCTTT
CDR3: CASSWGTGLNTEAFF

J: TRBJ1-6
V: TRBV25-1
size: .
D: .
DNA: TGTGCCAGCAGTGAAGAGTATAATTCACCCCTCCACTTT
CDR3: CASSEEYNSPLHF

J: TRBJ2-7
V: TRBV5-5
size: .
D: .
DNA: TGTGCCAGCAGCTTACGATACAACTCCTACGAGCAGTACTTC
CDR3: CASSLRYNSYEQYF

J: TRBJ2-7
V: TRBV6-1
size: .
D: .
DNA: TGTGCCAGCAGTGAAGCGGCAGGGCCCTGGGGGCAGTACTTC
CDR3: CASSEAAGPWGQYF

J: TRBJ2-5
V: TRBV11-2
size: .
D: TRBD2
DNA: TGTGCCAGCAGCTACACGCGGGGGGTTTTGGAGACCCAGTACTTC
CDR3: CASSYTRGVLETQYF

J: TRBJ1-1
V: TRBV9
size: .
D: .
DNA: TGTGCCAGCAGCGTGAGTATGTTGAACACTGAAGCTTTCTTT
CDR3: CASSVSMLNTEAFF

J: TRBJ2-7
V: TRBV27
size: .
D: .
DNA: TGTGCCAGCAGCCGTAGGGACGGCAGCGGGTGGCTGACCTACGAGCAGTACTTC
CDR3: CASSRRDGSGWLTYEQYF

J: TRBJ1-4
V: TRBV5-1
size: once
D: TRBD1
DNA: TGCGCCAGCAGCTTGGGACAGGGACCCAATGAAAAACTGTTTTTT
CDR3: CASSLGQGPNEKLFF

J: TRBJ2-7
V: TRBV19
size: once
D: TRBD1
DNA: TGTGCCAGTAGTACCGGACAGGGCGGTAGATACGAGCAGTACTTC
CDR3: CASSTGQGGRYEQYF

J: TRBJ2-3
V: TRBV4-3
size: .
D: .
DNA: TGCGCCAGCAGCCCTCAGGAGGCTTCGGATACGCAGTATTTT
CDR3: CASSPQEASDTQYF

J: TRBJ1-5
V: TRBV19
size: .
D: TRBD1
DNA: TGTGCCAGTAGTACGGGACAGTTCAATCAGCCCCAGCATTTT
CDR3: CASSTGQFNQPQHF

J: TRBJ1-6
V: TRBV7-9
size: .
D: TRBD1
DNA: TGTGCCAGCAGCCGACAGGGGGCGACCGGGGATTCACCCCTCCACTTT
CDR3: CASSRQGATGDSPLHF

J: TRBJ2-1
V: TRBV5-1
size: .
D: .
DNA: TGCGCCAGCAGCTTGTACCTTTCGGGGGGCCCCTCGAATGAGCAGTTCTTC
CDR3: CASSLYLSGGPSNEQFF

J: TRBJ1-1
V: TRBV21-1
size: .
D: .
DNA: TGTGCCAGCACCCGACAGGGACTCACTTACACTGAAGCTTTCTTT
CDR3: CASTRQGLTYTEAFF

J: TRBJ1-6
V: TRBV7-2
size: .
D: .
DNA: TGTGCCAGCAGCCCCACGCTCCACGGTAATTCACCCCTCCACTTT
CDR3: CASSPTLHGNSPLHF

J: TRBJ2-3
V: TRBV6-8
size: .
D: TRBD2
DNA: TGTGCCAGCAGTTACTCGGTGCTAGCGGGGGCTCAGGGCACAGATACGCAGTATTTT
CDR3: CASSYSVLAGAQGTDTQYF

J: TRBJ1-1
V: TRBV5-1
size: .
D: TRBD1
DNA: TGCGCCAGCAGCACGGACAGGGTCGGGAACACTGAAGCTTTCTTT
CDR3: CASSTDRVGNTEAFF

J: TRBJ1-5
V: TRBV27
size: .
D: .
DNA: TGTGCCAGCAGTTTAACCGGTTGGGGAGGGGACAATCAGCCCCAGCATTTT
CDR3: CASSLTGWGGDNQPQHF

J: TRBJ2-7
V: TRBV12-2
size: few
D: .
DNA: TGTGCAAGTCGCTTCCTGGACAGGACCCCCTACGAGCAGTACTTC
CDR3: CASRFLDRTPYEQYF

J: TRBJ2-5
V: TRBV30
size: .
D: TRBD2
DNA: TGTGCCTGGAGCCAGGGACTAGCAAGGTCTGAGACCCAGTACTTC
CDR3: CAWSQGLARSETQYF

J: TRBJ1-1
V: TRBV7-2
size: .
D: .
DNA: TGTGCCAGCAGCCGCCAGCCAGGGGACACTGAAGCTTTCTTT
CDR3: CASSRQPGDTEAFF

J: TRBJ1-1
V: TRBV7-9
size: .
D: .
DNA: TGTGCCAGCAGCTTAGAAGGTTTCTGGAGTGAAGCTTTCTTT
CDR3: CASSLEGFWSEAFF